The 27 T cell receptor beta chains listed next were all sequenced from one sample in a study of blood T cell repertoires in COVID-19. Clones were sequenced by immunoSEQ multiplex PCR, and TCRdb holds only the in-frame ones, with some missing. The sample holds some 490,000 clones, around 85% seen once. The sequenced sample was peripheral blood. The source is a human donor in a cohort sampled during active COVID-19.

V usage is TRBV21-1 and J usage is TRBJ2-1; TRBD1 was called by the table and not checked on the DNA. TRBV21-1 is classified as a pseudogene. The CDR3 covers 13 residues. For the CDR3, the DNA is TGTGCCAGCAGTCCCAGTAGGGGAAATGAGCAGTTCTTC. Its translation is CASSPSRGNEQFF.

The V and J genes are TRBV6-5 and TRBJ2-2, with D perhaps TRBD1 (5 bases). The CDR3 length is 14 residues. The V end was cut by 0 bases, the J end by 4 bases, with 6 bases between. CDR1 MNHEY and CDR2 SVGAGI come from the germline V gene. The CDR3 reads CASSYSTVTGELFF. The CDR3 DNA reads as TGTGCCAGCAGTTACTCGACAGTCACCGGGGAGCTGTTTTTT.

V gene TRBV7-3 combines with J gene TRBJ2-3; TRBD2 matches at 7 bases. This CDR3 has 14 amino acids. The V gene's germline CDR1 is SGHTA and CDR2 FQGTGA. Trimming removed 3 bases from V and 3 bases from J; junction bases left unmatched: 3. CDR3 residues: CASSFAGGTDTQYF. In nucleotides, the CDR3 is TGTGCCAGCAGCTTTGCCGGGGGGACAGATACGCAGTATTTT.

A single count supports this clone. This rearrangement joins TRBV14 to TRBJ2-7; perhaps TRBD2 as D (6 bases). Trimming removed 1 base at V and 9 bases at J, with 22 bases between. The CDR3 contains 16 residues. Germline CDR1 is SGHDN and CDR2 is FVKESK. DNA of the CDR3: TGTGCCAGCAGCCAAGGCTTGTTCGAAAGCGGGTACAGGCAGTACTTC. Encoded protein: CASSQGLFESGYRQYF.

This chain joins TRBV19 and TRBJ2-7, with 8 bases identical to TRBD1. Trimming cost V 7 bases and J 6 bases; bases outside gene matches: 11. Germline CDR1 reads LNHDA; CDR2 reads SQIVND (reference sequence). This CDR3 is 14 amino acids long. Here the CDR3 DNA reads TGTGCCAGTAATAATGACAGGGGATCTCGCGAGCAGTACTTC. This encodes CASNNDRGSREQYF.

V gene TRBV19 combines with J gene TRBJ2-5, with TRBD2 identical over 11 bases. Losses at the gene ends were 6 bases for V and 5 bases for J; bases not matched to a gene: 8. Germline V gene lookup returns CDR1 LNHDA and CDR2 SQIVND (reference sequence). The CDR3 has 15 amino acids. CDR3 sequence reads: CASRISGRAGETQYF. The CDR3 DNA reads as TGTGCCAGTAGGATTAGCGGGAGGGCCGGGGAGACCCAGTACTTC.

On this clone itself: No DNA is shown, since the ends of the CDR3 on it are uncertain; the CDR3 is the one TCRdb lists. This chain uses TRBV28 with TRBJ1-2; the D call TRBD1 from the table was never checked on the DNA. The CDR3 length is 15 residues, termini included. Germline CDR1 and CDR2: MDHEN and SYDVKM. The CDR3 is CASSSSGQGNYGYTF.

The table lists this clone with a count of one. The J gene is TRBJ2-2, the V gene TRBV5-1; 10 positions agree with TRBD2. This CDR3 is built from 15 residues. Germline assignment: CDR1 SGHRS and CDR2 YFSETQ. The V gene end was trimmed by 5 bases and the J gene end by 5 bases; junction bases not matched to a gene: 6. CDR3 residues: CASRRAGGYTGELFF. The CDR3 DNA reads TGCGCCAGCAGGAGAGCGGGAGGGTATACCGGGGAGCTGTTTTTT.

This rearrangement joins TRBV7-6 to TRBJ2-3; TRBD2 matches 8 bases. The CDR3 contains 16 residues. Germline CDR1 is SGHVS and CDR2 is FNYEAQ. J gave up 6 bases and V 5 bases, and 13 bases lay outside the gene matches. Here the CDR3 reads CASSLGAGGRIDTQYF. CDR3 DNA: TGTGCCAGCAGCCTAGGGGCGGGAGGACGAATTGATACGCAGTATTTT.

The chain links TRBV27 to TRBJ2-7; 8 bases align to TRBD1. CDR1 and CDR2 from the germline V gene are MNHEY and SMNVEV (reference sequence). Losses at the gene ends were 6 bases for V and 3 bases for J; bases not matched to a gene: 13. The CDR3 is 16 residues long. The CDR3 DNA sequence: TGTGCCAGCAGCCTGAAAGCGACAGGGGCGTACTACGAGCAGTACTTC. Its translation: CASSLKATGAYYEQYF.

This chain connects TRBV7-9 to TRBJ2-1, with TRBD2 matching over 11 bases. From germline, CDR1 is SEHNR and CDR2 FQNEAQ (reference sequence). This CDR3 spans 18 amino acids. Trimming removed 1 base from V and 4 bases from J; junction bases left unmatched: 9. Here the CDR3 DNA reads TGTGCCAGCAGCTTAGGGGCTAGCGGGAGGTTCAGTTACAATGAGCAGTTCTTC. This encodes CASSLGASGRFSYNEQFF.

Here the CDR3 reads CASSKEVARQATGEQYF. The CDR3 region has the DNA TGTGCCAGCAGCAAGGAGGTGGCGAGACAGGCCACGGGCGAGCAGTACTTC. The V call is TRBV21-1, the J call TRBJ2-7; no DNA check was done on the table's D call, TRBD1. TRBV21-1 is an annotated pseudogene. This CDR3 is 17 amino acids long.

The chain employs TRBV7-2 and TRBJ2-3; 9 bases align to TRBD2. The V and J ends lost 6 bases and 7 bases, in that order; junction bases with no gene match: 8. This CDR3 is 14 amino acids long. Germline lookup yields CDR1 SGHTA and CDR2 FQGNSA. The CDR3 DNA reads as TGTGCCAGCAGTGCGGGAGGGGTAGGGAATACGCAGTATTTT. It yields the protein CASSAGGVGNTQYF.

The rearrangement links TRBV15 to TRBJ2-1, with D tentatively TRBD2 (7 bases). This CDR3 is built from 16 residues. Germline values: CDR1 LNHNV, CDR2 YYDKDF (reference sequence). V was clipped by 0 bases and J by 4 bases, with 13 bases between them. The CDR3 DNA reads TGTGCCACCAGCAGAGAGGCGGGGGCCCTATACAATGAGCAGTTCTTC. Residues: CATSREAGALYNEQFF.

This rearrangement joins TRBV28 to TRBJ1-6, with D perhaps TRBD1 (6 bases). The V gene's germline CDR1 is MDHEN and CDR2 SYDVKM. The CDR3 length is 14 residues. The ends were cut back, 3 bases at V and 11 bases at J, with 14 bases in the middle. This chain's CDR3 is CASSLYRVATPLHF. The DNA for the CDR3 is TGTGCCAGCAGTTTGTACAGGGTGGCAACACCCCTCCACTTT.

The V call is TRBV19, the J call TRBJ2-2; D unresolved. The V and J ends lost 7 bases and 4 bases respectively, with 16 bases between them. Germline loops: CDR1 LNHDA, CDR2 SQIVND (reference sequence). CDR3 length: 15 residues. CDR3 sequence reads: CASIPRERGTGELFF. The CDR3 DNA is TGTGCCAGTATACCTAGAGAGCGAGGCACCGGGGAGCTGTTTTTT.

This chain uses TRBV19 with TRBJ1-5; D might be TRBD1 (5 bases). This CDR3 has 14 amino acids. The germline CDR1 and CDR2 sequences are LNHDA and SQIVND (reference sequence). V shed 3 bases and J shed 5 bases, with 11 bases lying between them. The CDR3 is CASSIWQGDQPQHF. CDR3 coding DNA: TGTGCCAGTAGTATTTGGCAGGGTGATCAGCCCCAGCATTTT.

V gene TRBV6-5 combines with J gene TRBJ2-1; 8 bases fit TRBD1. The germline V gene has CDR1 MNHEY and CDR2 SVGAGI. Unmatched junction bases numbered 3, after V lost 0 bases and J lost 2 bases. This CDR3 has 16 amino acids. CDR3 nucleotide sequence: TGTGCCAGCAGTTACTCCGACAGGGGCCCCTACAATGAGCAGTTCTTC. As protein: CASSYSDRGPYNEQFF.

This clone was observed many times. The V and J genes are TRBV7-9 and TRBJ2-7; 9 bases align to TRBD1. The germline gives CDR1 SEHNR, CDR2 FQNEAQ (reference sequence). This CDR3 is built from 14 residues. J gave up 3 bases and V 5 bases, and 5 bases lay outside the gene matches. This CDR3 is CASSLGQGYYEQYF. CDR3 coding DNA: TGTGCCAGCAGCCTAGGACAGGGGTACTACGAGCAGTACTTC. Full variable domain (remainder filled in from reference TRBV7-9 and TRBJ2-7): DTGVSQNPRHKITKRGQNVTFRCDPISEHNRLYWYRQTLGQGPEFLTYFQNEAQLEKSRLLSDRFSAERPKGSFSTLEIQRTEQGDSAMYLCASSLGQGYYEQYFGPGTRLTVT.

CDR3 in amino acids: CAIDTGFGANVLTF. CDR3 bases: TGTGCCATCGATACAGGGTTCGGGGCCAACGTCCTGACTTTC. This chain uses TRBV28 with TRBJ2-6, with D possibly TRBD1 on 6 matching bases. Germline CDR1 and CDR2: MDHEN and SYDVKM. V lost 10 bases and J 4 bases, leaving 14 bases between the germline ends. The CDR3 has 14 residues.

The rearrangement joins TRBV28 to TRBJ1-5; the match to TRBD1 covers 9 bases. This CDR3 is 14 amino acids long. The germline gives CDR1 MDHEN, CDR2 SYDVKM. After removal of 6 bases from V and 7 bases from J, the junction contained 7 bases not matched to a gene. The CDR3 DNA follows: TGTGCCAGCAGAGAACAGGGGGCGGGGCAGCCCCAGCATTTT. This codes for CASREQGAGQPQHF.

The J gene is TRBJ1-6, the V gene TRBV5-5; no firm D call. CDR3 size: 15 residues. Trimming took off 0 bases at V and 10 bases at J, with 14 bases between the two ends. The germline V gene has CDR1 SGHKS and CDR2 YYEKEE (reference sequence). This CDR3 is CASSLGAGARSPLHF. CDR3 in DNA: TGTGCCAGCAGCTTGGGGGCAGGCGCCCGGTCACCCCTCCACTTT.

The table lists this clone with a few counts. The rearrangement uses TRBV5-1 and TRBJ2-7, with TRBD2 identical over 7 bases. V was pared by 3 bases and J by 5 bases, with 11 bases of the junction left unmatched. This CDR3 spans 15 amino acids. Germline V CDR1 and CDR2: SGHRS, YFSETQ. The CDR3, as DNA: TGCGCCAGCAGCTACGATCAGCGGGGCCCCCACGAGCAGTACTTC. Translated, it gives CASSYDQRGPHEQYF.

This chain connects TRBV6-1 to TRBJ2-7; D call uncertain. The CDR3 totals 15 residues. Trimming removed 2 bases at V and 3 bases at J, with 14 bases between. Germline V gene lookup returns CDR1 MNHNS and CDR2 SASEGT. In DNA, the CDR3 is TGTGCCAGCAGTGAACAAAGGAGTGTCTTCTACGAGCAGTACTTC. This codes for CASSEQRSVFYEQYF.

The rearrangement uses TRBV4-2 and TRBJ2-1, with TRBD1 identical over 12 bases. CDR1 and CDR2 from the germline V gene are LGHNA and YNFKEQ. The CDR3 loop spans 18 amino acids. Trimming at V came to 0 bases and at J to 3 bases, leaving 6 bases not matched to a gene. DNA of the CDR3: TGTGCCAGCAGCCAAGAGGGACAGGGGGCGGGAGGCTACAATGAGCAGTTCTTC. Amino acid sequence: CASSQEGQGAGGYNEQFF.

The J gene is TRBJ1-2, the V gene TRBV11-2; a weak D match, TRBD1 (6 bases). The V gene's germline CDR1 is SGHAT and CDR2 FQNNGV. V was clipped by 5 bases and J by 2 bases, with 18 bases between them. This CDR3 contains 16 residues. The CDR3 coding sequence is TGTGCCAGCAGCCCCCTCAGGGGAAATAGAAACTATGGCTACACCTTC. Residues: CASSPLRGNRNYGYTF.

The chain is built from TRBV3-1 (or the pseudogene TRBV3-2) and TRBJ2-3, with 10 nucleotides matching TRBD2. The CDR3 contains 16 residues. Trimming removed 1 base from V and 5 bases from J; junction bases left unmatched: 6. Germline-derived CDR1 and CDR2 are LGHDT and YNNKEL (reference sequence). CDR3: CASSQGTSGTLDTQYF. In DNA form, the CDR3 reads TGTGCCAGCAGCCAAGGCACTAGCGGGACCTTAGATACGCAGTATTTT.